This passage covers 18 T cell receptor beta chains from one sample sequenced in a study of regulatory T cells in long-lasting Graves disease. The time point denotes: newly diagnosed GD, antithyroid drugs for less than 3 months. The TCR library was made from RNA that had been extracted from PBMCs in TRIzol. HTBI primers from iRepertoire and Arm-PCR of CDR3 regions yielded the TCR beta libraries. TCRdb called the multiplex PCR reads again in MiXCR, with one record for every CDR3 protein. This table holds some 500,000 distinct CDR3 sequences, about 16% found once. The same data also went into a second study, on T cells in Graves' hyperthyroidism and ophthalmopathy.

The sequenced sample was peripheral blood mononuclear cells (PBMCs), obtained at new diagnosis, from a patient treated with antithyroid drugs. The receptors were sampled from a woman aged 35 to 60 with Graves disease.

This clonotype has a count of ten or more. This chain joins TRBV18 and TRBJ1-1; D remains unclear. V lost 3 bases and J lost 4, with 9 bases in between. The germline V gene encodes CDR1 KGHSH and CDR2 LQKENI. The CDR3 contains 13 residues. As DNA, the CDR3 is TGTGCCAGCTCACCTGGAGTAACCACTGAAGCTTTCTTT. Translation gives CASSPGVTTEAFF. Combining the CDR3 with reference TRBV18 and TRBJ1-1 gives the whole variable domain NAGVMQNPRHLVRRRGQEARLRCSPMKGHSHVYWYRQLPEEGLKFMVYLQKENIIDESGMPKERFSAEFPKEGPSILRIQQVVRGDSAAYFCASSPGVTTEAFFGQGTRLTVV.

This chain connects TRBV5-6 to TRBJ2-1; D may be TRBD1 (5 bases). Trimming cost V 4 bases and J 8 bases, with 7 bases left between them. Germline-derived CDR1 and CDR2 are SGHDT and YYEEEE. The CDR3 loop spans 11 amino acids. CDR3 bases: TGTGCCAGCAGCCTGGGGCATGAGCAGTTCTTC. Its protein product is CASSLGHEQFF.

This clonotype was counted between two and nine times. The chain is built from TRBV28 and TRBJ1-6, with D tentatively TRBD1 (5 bases). The CDR3 length is 15 residues. The germline CDR1 and CDR2 sequences are MDHEN and SYDVKM. The ends were cut back, 2 bases at V and 5 bases at J, with 10 bases in the middle. The CDR3 sequence: CASSLRGGHNSPLHF. CDR3 nucleotide sequence: TGTGCCAGCAGTTTACGGGGCGGCCATAATTCACCCCTCCACTTT.

The table lists this clonotype with a few counts. An end of the junction does not agree with germline; a read error may underlie this. The rearrangement uses TRBV6-5 and TRBJ1-4, with 7 bases fitting TRBD1. Germline CDR1 is MNHEY and CDR2 is SVGAGI. This CDR3 has 15 residues. CDR3 protein: CASSYSQGFNEKLVF. CDR3 nucleotide sequence: TGTGCCAGCAGTTACTCACAGGGGTTTAATGAAAAACTGGTTTTT.

This chain joins TRBV3-1 and TRBJ1-1; D might be TRBD1 (6 bases). This CDR3 has 15 residues. Per germline, CDR1 LGHDT and CDR2 YNNKEL (reference sequence). The ends were cut back, 3 bases at V and 1 base at J, with 12 bases in the middle. In DNA, the CDR3 is TGTGCCAGCAGCCAGGGGAGACAGGAGAACACTGAAGCTTTCTTT. This sequence encodes CASSQGRQENTEAFF.

The chain has TRBV28 and TRBJ2-7; D call uncertain. V was clipped by 6 bases and J by 0 bases, with 9 bases between them. The germline V gene encodes CDR1 MDHEN and CDR2 SYDVKM. This CDR3 contains 13 residues. CDR3: CASSSVSSYEQYF. CDR3 in DNA: TGTGCCAGCAGCTCCGTTTCCTCCTACGAGCAGTACTTC.

Ten or more counts support this clonotype. The rearrangement joins TRBV4-1 to TRBJ2-1, with D possibly matching TRBD1 (6 bases). Germline V lookup: CDR1 MGHRA, CDR2 YSYEKL. The CDR3 has 14 amino acids. The ends were cut back, 1 base at V and 3 bases at J, with 7 bases in the middle. The CDR3 sequence: CASSQVGGYNEQFF. The CDR3 bases are TGCGCCAGCAGCCAAGTAGGGGGCTACAATGAGCAGTTCTTC.

The chain recombines TRBV20-1 with TRBJ2-7; D may correspond to TRBD1 or TRBD2 (5 bases each). This CDR3 has 12 residues. Germline V gene data show CDR1 as DFQATT and CDR2 as SNEGSKA (reference sequence). CDR3 sequence reads: CRTGPSAYEQYF. CDR3 in DNA: TGCAGGACGGGACCCTCGGCCTACGAGCAGTACTTC.

The table lists this clonotype with a few counts. This chain links TRBV4-1 with TRBJ2-1; 10 positions agree with TRBD2. Germline-derived CDR1 and CDR2 are MGHRA and YSYEKL. Trimming at V came to 3 bases and at J to 9 bases, leaving 5 bases not matched to a gene. The length of the CDR3 is 14 residues. CDR3 protein: CASSHGLAGGEQFF. In DNA form, the CDR3 reads TGCGCCAGCAGCCATGGGTTAGCGGGGGGTGAGCAGTTCTTC.

This clonotype was counted ten times or more. V usage is TRBV5-4 and J usage is TRBJ1-1; maybe TRBD1 (5 bases). Germline lookup yields CDR1 SGHNT and CDR2 YYREEE (reference sequence). V was clipped by 2 bases and J by 2 bases, with 13 bases between them. The CDR3 is 15 residues long. As DNA, the CDR3 is TGTGCCAGCAGCTTCAGGGCAGGCCCTAACACTGAAGCTTTCTTT. Translation gives CASSFRAGPNTEAFF. Filled out from reference TRBV5-4 and TRBJ1-1, the complete variable domain reads ETGVTQSPTHLIKTRGQQVTLRCSSQSGHNTVSWYQQALGQGPQFIFQYYREEENGRGNFPPRFSGLQFPNYSSELNVNALELDDSALYLCASSFRAGPNTEAFFGQGTRLTVV.

This chain links TRBV20-1 with TRBJ2-3, with a possible D match to TRBD2 (6 bases). The CDR3 totals 12 residues. Germline CDR1 is DFQATT and CDR2 is SNEGSKA (reference sequence). Deletions cut 3 bases from V and 4 bases from J, with 8 bases between. Here the CDR3 DNA reads TGCAGTGCTAGGTGGGGGGCAGATACGCAGTATTTT. Protein: CSARWGADTQYF.

This clonotype was seen many times. This chain uses TRBV12-3 or TRBV12-4 with TRBJ2-3; D tentatively fits TRBD1 or TRBD2 (5 bases each). Trimming removed 2 bases from V and 7 bases from J, with 13 bases in between. There are 14 residues in the CDR3. The CDR3 coding sequence is TGTGCCAGCAGTTTACCCCCGGGGACCAATACGCAGTATTTT. Its protein is CASSLPPGTNTQYF.

This clonotype has a handful of counts. V and J are TRBV5-8 and TRBJ1-2; D gene ambiguous. The CDR3 has 14 amino acids. Deletions cut 5 bases from V and 4 bases from J, with 15 bases between. Looked up from germline, CDR1 is SGHTS and CDR2 is YDEGEE. Here the CDR3 DNA reads TGTGCCAGCAGGTCAGTTGGGCAGACCTATGGCTACACCTTC. Protein product: CASRSVGQTYGYTF.

Ten or more counts support this clonotype. V gene TRBV12-3 or TRBV12-4 combines with J gene TRBJ1-1; no reliable D call. V dropped 6 bases and J dropped 4 bases, with 12 bases sitting between them. CDR3 size: 13 residues. The CDR3 coding sequence is TGTGCCAGCAGCTTCGGTCGGGGCACTGAAGCTTTCTTT. Translating gives CASSFGRGTEAFF.

The chain couples TRBV6-1 to TRBJ1-4, with D possibly being TRBD1 (6 bases). V lost 6 bases and J 4 bases, leaving 15 bases between the germline ends. The CDR3 contains 15 residues. Per germline, CDR1 MNHNS and CDR2 SASEGT. CDR3 nucleotides: TGTGCCAGCAGAGTTCCGGGACACATTAATGAAAAACTGTTTTTT. Amino acid sequence: CASRVPGHINEKLFF.

This rearrangement joins TRBV24-1 to TRBJ1-2; D might be TRBD1 (6 bases). Germline values: CDR1 KGHDR, CDR2 SFDVKD. Deletions cut 4 bases from V and 13 bases from J, with 12 bases between. The CDR3 extends over 11 amino acids. The CDR3 here is CATSEDSASTF. In nucleotides, the CDR3 is TGTGCCACCAGTGAGGACAGTGCCTCCACCTTC.

V usage is TRBV24-1 and J usage is TRBJ2-3; D is perhaps TRBD2 (6 bases). Germline CDR1 and CDR2: KGHDR and SFDVKD. V lost 4 bases and J lost 4, with 14 bases in between. The CDR3 sequence is 15 residues long. In nucleotides, the CDR3 is TGTGCCACCAGTGAAGCGGGCCTTAGGGCAGATACGCAGTATTTT. Translation: CATSEAGLRADTQYF.

This clonotype was observed a handful of times. Relative to the germline gene, one junction end is altered; a read error may explain this. The rearrangement links TRBV20-1 to TRBJ1-3, with D hard to call. CDR1 and CDR2 (germline): DFQATT, SNEGSKA (reference sequence). There are 14 residues in the CDR3. The CDR3: CSARREGSGSTIYF. In DNA, the CDR3 is TGCAGTGCCCGAAGAGAGGGTTCAGGAAGCACCATATATTTT.